One T cell receptor (beta chain) is described in this entry. Antigen specificity is unknown. Germline CDR1 SGDLS, CDR2 YYNGEE. The length of the CDR3 is 17 residues. Trimming removed 0 bases from V and 8 bases from J; junction bases left unmatched: 13. The sample is drawn from a study of T cell responses to AZD1222 COVID-19 vaccine. Study outcomes and limitations: Unmutated regions of variants are reportedly targeted by nearly half of spike-specific TCRs. Spike-specific TCR depth and breadth grew after two AZD1222 doses. Possibly, clonal diversity was underestimated; donors were largely white British and included more females.

Assay used: immunoSEQ multiplex PCR; TCRdb lists only in-frame clones, some missing. The table shows about 140,000 clones, with 85% to 95% occurring only once. The V gene is TRBV9, the J gene TRBJ2-1, with 8 bases aligning to TRBD2. The sequence derives from an adult in good health. The sequencing here drew on peripheral blood, taken on day 0 of AZD1222 vaccination. The DNA of the CDR3 is TGTGCCAGCAGCGTAGAACCCGGGACTAGTGTCGGGGATGAGCAGTTCTTC. It encodes CASSVEPGTSVGDEQFF.